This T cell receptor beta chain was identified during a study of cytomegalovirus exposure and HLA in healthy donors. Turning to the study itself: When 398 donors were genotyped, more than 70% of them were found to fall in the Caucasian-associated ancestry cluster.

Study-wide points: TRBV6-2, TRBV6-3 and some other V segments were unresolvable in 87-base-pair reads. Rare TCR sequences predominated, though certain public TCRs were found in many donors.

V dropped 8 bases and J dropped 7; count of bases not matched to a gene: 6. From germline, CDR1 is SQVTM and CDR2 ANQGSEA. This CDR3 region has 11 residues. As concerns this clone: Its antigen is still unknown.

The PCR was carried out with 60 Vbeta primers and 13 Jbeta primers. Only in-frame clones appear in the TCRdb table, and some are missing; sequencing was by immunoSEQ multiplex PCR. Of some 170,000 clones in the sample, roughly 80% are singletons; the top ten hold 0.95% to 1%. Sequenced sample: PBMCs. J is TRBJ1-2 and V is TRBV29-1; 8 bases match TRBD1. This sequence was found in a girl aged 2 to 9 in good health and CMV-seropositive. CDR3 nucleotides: TGCAGCCTCCAGGGGGCCGGTGGCTACACCTTC. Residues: CSLQGAGGYTF. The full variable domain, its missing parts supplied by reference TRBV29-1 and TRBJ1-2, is SAVISQKPSRDICQRGTSLTIQCQVDSQVTMMFWYRQQPGQSLTLIATANQGSEATYESGFVIDKFPISRPNLTFSTLTVSNMSPEDSSIYLCSLQGAGGYTFGSGTRLTVV.